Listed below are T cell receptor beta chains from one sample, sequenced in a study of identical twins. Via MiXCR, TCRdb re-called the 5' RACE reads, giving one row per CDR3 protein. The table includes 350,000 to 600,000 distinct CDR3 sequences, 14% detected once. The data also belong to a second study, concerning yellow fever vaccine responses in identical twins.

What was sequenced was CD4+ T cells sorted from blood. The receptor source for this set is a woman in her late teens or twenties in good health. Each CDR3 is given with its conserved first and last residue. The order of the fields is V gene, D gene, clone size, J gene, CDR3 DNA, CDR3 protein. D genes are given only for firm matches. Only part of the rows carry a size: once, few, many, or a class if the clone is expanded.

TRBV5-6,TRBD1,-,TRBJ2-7,TGTGCCAGCAGCTTAAGAAAGGGGGCCAGGGCGGAAGAGCAGTACTTC,CASSLRKGARAEEQYF
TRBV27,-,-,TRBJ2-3,TGTGCCAGCAGTTTATCTGGGGGGCCGGTGAGAGATACGCAGTATTTT,CASSLSGGPVRDTQYF
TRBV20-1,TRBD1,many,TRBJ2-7,TGCAGTGCTAGTCCGGGACAGGGGACATCCTCCTACGAGCAGTACTTC,CSASPGQGTSSYEQYF
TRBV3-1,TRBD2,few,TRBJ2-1,TGTGCCAGCAGCCAAGATCGGATAGCGGGAGAGGATGAGCAGTTCTTC,CASSQDRIAGEDEQFF
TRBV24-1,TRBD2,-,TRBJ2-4,TGTGCCACCAGTCCTAGCGGGGGGGGAAACATTCAGTACTTC,CATSPSGGGNIQYF
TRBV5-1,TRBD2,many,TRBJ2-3,TGCGCCAGCAGCTTTGGACTAGATGATAGCACAGATACGCAGTATTTT,CASSFGLDDSTDTQYF
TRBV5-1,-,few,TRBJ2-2,TGCGCCAGCAGCCCACAGGGAATCACCGGGGAGCTGTTTTTT,CASSPQGITGELFF
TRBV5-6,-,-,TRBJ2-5,TGTGCCAGCAGCCCAACAGGGTTCGAGACCCAGTACTTC,CASSPTGFETQYF
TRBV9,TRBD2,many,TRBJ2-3,TGTGCCAGCAGCCAAACCACTACCCTAGGCGGGAGGCTTAAAGATACGCAGTATTTT,CASSQTTTLGGRLKDTQYF
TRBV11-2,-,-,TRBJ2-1,TGTGCCAGCAGCTTGGGGTCGAAGAGCTCCTACAATGAGCAGTTCTTC,CASSLGSKSSYNEQFF
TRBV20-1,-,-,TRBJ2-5,TGCAGTGCTAGACTAGCCCCTAGCCAAGAGACCCAGTACTTC,CSARLAPSQETQYF
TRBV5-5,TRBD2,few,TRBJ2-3,TGTGCCAGCAGCTCCCGACTAGCGGGGCCCGGCACAGATACGCAGTATTTT,CASSSRLAGPGTDTQYF
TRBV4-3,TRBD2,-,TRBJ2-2,TGCGCCAGCAGCCGGTCGCGGGAGAAAGGAGGGGAGCTGTTTTTT,CASSRSREKGGELFF
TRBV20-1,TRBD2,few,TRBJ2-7,TGCAGTGCTAGGGAAGGACTAGCCGGGGAGCAGTACTTC,CSAREGLAGEQYF
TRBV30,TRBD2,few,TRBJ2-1,TGTGCCTGGGACCGACTAGCTTTCAGAAATGAGCAGTTCTTC,CAWDRLAFRNEQFF
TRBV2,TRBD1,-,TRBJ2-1,TGTGCCAGCAGCTGGACAGGGTTCGAGTTAGATGAGCAGTTCTTC,CASSWTGFELDEQFF
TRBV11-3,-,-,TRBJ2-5,TGTGCCAGCAGCGAAGAGGTACAGGGCCAAGAGACCCAGTACTTC,CASSEEVQGQETQYF
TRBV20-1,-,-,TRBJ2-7,TGCTGGGCCCGGGGTCCGGGCCAGCGAGACTACGAGCAGTACTTC,CWARGPGQRDYEQYF
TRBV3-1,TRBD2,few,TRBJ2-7,TGTGCCAGCAGCCAAGATCGACTGTTTCAGCGGGGGGGCCACGAGCAGTACTTC,CASSQDRLFQRGGHEQYF
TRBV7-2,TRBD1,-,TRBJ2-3,TGTGCCAGCAGCTTAATTCAGGGGGCAGGTTGTACGCAGTATTTT,CASSLIQGAGCTQYF
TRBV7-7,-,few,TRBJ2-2,TGTGCTAGCAGCGAGTCGGAGGGCCCCGGGGAGCTGTTTTTT,CASSESEGPGELFF
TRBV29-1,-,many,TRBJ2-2,TGCAGCGTTGGAGGGAGACACGGGGAGCTGTTTTTT,CSVGGRHGELFF
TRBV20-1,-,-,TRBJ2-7,TGCAGTGCTGACCGGGACATATCCTACGAGCAGTACTTC,CSADRDISYEQYF
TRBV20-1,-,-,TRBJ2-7,TGCAGTGCTAGAGGAGGGGTTCAGGAGCAGTACTTC,CSARGGVQEQYF
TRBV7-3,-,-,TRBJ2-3,TGTGCCAGCAGCTCCCTACCAGGGGGGCCAGATACGCAGTATTTT,CASSSLPGGPDTQYF
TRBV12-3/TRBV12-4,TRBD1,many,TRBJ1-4,TGTGCCAGCAGGGGGGCCGGGACAGTCAATGAAAAACTGTTTTTT,CASRGAGTVNEKLFF
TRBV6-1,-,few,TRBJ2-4,TGTGCCAGCAGTCGTCAAGGGTGGGCGGCCAAAAACATTCAGTACTTC,CASSRQGWAAKNIQYF
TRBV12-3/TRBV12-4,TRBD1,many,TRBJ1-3,TGTGCCAGCAGCCGGGACAGGGGGGACACCATATATTTT,CASSRDRGDTIYF
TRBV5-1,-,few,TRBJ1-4,TGCGCCAGCAGGCCGGGGGGATCAACTAATGAAAAACTGTTTTTT,CASRPGGSTNEKLFF
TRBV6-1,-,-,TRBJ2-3,TGTGCCAGCATGCGGGACGCCACAGATACGCAGTATTTT,CASMRDATDTQYF
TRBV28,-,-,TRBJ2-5,TGTGCCAGCAGTTTATTGGGCGGACCAGAGACCCAGTACTTC,CASSLLGGPETQYF
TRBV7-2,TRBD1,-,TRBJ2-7,TGTGCCAGCAGCTTCAACAGGGGGCGGTTCGAGCAGTACTTC,CASSFNRGRFEQYF
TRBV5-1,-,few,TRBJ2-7,TGCGCCAGCAGCCCGGGACAGCGGGACTACGAGCAGTACTTC,CASSPGQRDYEQYF
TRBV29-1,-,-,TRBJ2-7,TGCAGCGCCACATCAGGGGCCCACGAGCAGTACTTC,CSATSGAHEQYF
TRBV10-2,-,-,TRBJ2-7,TGCGCCAGCAGGACAGTGACACCCTACGAGCAGTACTTC,CASRTVTPYEQYF
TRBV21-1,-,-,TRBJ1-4,TGTGCCAGCAGGGAGAAAGGGGGCCCAACTAATGAAAAACTGTTTTTT,CASREKGGPTNEKLFF
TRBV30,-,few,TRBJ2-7,TGTGCCTGGAGTGTACGAGTTTCCTACGAGCAGTACTTC,CAWSVRVSYEQYF
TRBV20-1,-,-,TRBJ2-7,TGCAGTGCTAGAGCCACCGGGAGACTAGTCTCGGGGGAGCAGTACTTC,CSARATGRLVSGEQYF
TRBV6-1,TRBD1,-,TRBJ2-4,TGTGCCAGCAGCCCCACTGGGACAGTCGGTCAGGCCATTCAGTACTTC,CASSPTGTVGQAIQYF
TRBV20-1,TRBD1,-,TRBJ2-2,TGCAGTGCCTCCCGGGACAGGGTGACCGGGGAGCTGTTTTTT,CSASRDRVTGELFF
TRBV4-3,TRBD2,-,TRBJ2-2,TGCGCCAGCAGCCAAATAGCGGGAGGAACCGGGGAGCTGTTTTTT,CASSQIAGGTGELFF
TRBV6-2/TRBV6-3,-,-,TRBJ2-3,TGTGCCAGCAGGATGTGGGTAGGCACAGATACGCAGTATTTT,CASRMWVGTDTQYF
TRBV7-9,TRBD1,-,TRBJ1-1,TGTGCCAGCAGCAAAGGGGACAGGGTTGACACTGAAGCTTTCTTT,CASSKGDRVDTEAFF
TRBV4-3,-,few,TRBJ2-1,TGCGCCAGCAGCCAACGTAGCGAGGGGGAGCAGTTCTTC,CASSQRSEGEQFF
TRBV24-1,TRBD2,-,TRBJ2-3,TGTGCCACCAGTGATCTAGCGGGGGCCACTAGCACAGATACGCAGTATTTT,CATSDLAGATSTDTQYF